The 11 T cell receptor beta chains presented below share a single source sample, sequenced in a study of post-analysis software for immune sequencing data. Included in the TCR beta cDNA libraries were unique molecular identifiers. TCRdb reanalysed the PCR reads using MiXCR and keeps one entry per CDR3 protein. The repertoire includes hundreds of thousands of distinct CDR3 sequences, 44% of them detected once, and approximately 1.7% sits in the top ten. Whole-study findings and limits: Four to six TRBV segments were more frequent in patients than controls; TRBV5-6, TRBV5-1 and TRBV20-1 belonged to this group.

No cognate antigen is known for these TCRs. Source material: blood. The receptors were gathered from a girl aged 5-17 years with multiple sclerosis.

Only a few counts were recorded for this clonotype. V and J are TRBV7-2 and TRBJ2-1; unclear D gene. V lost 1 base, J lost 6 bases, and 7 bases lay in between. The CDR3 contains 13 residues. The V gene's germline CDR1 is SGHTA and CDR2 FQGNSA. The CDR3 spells CASSLEVGNEQFF. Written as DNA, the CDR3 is TGTGCCAGCAGCTTAGAAGTAGGCAATGAGCAGTTCTTC.

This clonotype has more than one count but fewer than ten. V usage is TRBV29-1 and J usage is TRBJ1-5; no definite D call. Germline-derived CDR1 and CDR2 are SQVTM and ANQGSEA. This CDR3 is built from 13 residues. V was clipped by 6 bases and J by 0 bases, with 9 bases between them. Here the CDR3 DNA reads TGCAGCGTCCGAGCAGATAGCAATCAGCCCCAGCATTTT. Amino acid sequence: CSVRADSNQPQHF.

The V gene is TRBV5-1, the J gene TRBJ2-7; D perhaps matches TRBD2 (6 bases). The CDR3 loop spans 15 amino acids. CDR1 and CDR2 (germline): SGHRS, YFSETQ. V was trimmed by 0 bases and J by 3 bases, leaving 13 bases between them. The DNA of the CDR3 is TGCGCCAGCAGCTTGGAGACGGGAGCTTTCTACGAGCAGTACTTC. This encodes CASSLETGAFYEQYF.

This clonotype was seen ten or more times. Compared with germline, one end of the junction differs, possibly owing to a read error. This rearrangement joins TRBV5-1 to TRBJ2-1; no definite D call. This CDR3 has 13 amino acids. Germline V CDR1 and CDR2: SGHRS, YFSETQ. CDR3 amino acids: CASSLVSYNEQFF. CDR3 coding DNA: TGTGCCAGCAGCTTAGTAAGTTACAATGAGCAGTTCTTC. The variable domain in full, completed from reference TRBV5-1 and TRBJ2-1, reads KAGVTQTPRYLIKTRGQQVTLSCSPISGHRSVSWYQQTPGQGLQFLFEYFSETQRNKGNFPGRFSGRQFSNSRSEMNVSTLELGDSALYLCASSLVSYNEQFFGPGTRLTVL.

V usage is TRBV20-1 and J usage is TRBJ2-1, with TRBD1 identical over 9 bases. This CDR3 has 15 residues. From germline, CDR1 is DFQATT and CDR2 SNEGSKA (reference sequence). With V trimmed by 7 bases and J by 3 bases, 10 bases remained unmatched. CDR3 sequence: CSGGGTGGFYNEQFF. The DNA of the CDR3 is TGCAGTGGAGGCGGAACAGGGGGCTTCTACAATGAGCAGTTCTTC.

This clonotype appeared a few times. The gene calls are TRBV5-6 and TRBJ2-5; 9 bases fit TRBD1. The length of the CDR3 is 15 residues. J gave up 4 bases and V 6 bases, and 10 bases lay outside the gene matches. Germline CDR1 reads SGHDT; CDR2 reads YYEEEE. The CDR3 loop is CASNSRNRGLETQYF. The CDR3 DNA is TGTGCCAGCAACTCCCGAAACAGGGGGCTAGAGACCCAGTACTTC.

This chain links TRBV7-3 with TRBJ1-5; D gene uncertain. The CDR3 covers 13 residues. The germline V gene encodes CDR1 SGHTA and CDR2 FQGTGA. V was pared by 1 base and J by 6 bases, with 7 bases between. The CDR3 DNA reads TGTGCCAGCAGCTTAAAGTCTGGTCAGCCCCAGCATTTT. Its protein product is CASSLKSGQPQHF.

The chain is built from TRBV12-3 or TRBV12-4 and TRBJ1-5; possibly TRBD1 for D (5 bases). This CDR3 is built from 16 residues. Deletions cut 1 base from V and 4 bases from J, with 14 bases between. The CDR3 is CASSLGSGVPNQPQHF. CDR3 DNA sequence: TGTGCCAGCAGTTTAGGCTCGGGGGTTCCTAATCAGCCCCAGCATTTT.

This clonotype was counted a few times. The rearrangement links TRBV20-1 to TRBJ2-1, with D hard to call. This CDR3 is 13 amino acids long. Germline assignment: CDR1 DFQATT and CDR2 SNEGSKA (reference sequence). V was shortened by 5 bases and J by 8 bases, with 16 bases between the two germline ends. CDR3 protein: CSAPQQTGYEQFF. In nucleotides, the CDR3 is TGCAGTGCTCCTCAGCAGACCGGTTATGAGCAGTTCTTC.

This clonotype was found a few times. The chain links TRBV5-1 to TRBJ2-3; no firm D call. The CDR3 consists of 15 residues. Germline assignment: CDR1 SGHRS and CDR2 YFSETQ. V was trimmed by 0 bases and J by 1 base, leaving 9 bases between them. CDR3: CASSLEGPGTDTQYF. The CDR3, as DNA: TGCGCCAGCAGCTTGGAGGGCCCAGGCACAGATACGCAGTATTTT.

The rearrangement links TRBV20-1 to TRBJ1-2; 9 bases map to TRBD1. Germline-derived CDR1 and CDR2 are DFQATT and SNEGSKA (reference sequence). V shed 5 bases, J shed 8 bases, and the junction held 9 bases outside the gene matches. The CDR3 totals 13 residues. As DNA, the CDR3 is TGCAGTGCTTCCAACAGGGGGCATAACGGCTACACCTTC. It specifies CSASNRGHNGYTF.